This record looks at one T cell receptor beta chain sequence and its context. The antigen this receptor binds is unknown. Base qualities are not at hand, and no much larger clone is one base apart. The protocol used for the library was the immunoSEQ multiplex PCR assay. The paper's data handling went like this. Richness and clonality were used to summarize the repertoires, and clones that significantly expanded or contracted between pre- and post-therapy samples were identified. In TCRdb, the immuneACCESS table is reduced to in-frame sequences with V and J assigned. These tables do not hold every clone; where another copy was compared, an unresolved V gene accounts for under half, and the others remain unexplained. V, J and clone size are taken as reported in that table, and D and trimming were inferred from the DNA itself. In all, the sample holds tens of thousands of clones, and 90% of those were seen once. Approximately 5% of the sample belongs to the ten largest clones.

The record originates from a study of neoadjuvant nivolumab and ipilimumab in lung cancer (dated by TCRdb to the early 2020s). About the full investigation: Intravenous nivolumab was dosed at 3 mg/kg on days 1, 15 and 29, and in the combination arm ipilimumab 1 mg/kg was added on day 1 only. The study compared TCR repertoires in pretherapy (baseline) peripheral blood with TCR repertoires in tumors resected at surgery following neoadjuvant immune checkpoint blockade. The primary trial endpoint was the major pathologic response (MPR) rate in the intention-to-treat population in each study arm. Matched pretherapy and resected tumor pairs were analyzed for seven patients, of whom four received nivolumab and three received nivolumab plus ipilimumab. In the trial, nearly 45 patients with operable NSCLC were treated, of whom 23 were randomized to nivolumab monotherapy and around 20 to nivolumab plus ipilimumab. Here is what the overall study found, with its caveats: TCR richness and clonality were greater in resected tumors than in tumor-adjacent uninvolved lung, and increases were seen in more dual-therapy-treated tumors. Tumor T-cell richness and clonality rose from pretherapy to surgery in three of three dual-therapy tumors but in only two of four nivolumab-treated tumors. TCR sequencing was performed in a small number of samples. TCR richness in pretherapy blood showed a positive correlation with richness in tumors resected after neoadjuvant therapy (Spearman R of about 0.8). No significant correlation was found between TCR clonality and pathologic tumor regression, and only one major-pathologic-response sample was available for the clonality analysis.

The sample's time point label, decoded: at surgical resection after neoadjuvant nivolumab +/- ipilimumab. The samples were obtained from NEOSTAR, a phase 2 randomized trial that tested neoadjuvant nivolumab or nivolumab plus ipilimumab, followed by surgery, in operable NSCLC. Spanning cysteine to phenylalanine, the CDR3 consists of 12 amino acids. Only the CDR3 part of the read is kept: 36 bases, read in frame from the first base. Deletion took 4 bases off V and 5 bases off J, with a span of 8 bases between the germline ends. Sequences MDHEN (CDR1) and SYDVKM (CDR2) are obtained from the germline V gene.

Sequencing was performed on peripheral blood, taken after neoadjuvant nivolumab, alone or with ipilimumab, at or shortly before surgery. This TCR was sampled from an adult with non-small cell lung cancer. The V gene is TRBV28 and the J gene is TRBJ1-1, with no D gene named confidently. The DNA sequence is given as TGTGCCAGCAGTTACGGAGGGACTGAAGCTTTCTTT. It translates to CASSYGGTEAFF.